A selection of T cell receptor beta chains follows, all from one sample in a study of blood T cell repertoires in COVID-19. Profiling relied on immunoSEQ multiplex PCR, and the TCRdb table lists in-frame clones only, not all of them. The sample holds around 310,000 clones, approximately 89% seen once. The sequenced material came from PBMCs or T cells enriched from blood (not recorded which). The receptors shown here come from a young man who had recovered from COVID-19. The CDR3 runs from the conserved cysteine through the conserved F or W. The D gene is left open where the match is weak. A row's size may be missing; if present it is once, few, many or a size class.

v_call: TRBV2
clone_size: -
j_call: TRBJ2-7
d_call: TRBD1
cdr3_aa: CASTMDRGPYEQYF
cdr3_nt: TGTGCCAGCACCATGGACAGGGGACCCTACGAGCAGTACTTC

v_call: TRBV28
clone_size: -
j_call: TRBJ1-5
d_call: -
cdr3_aa: CASRQGFWNNQPQHF
cdr3_nt: TGTGCCAGCAGACAGGGCTTTTGGAACAATCAGCCCCAGCATTTT

v_call: TRBV9
clone_size: -
j_call: TRBJ2-3
d_call: TRBD2
cdr3_aa: CASSPRTSFTDTQYF
cdr3_nt: TGTGCCAGCAGCCCTCGGACTAGCTTCACAGATACGCAGTATTTT

v_call: TRBV5-1
clone_size: -
j_call: TRBJ2-2
d_call: -
cdr3_aa: CASSLGHLLNTGELFF
cdr3_nt: TGCGCCAGCAGCCTGGGACACCTCCTCAACACCGGGGAGCTGTTTTTT

v_call: TRBV6-5
clone_size: -
j_call: TRBJ2-3
d_call: -
cdr3_aa: CASTDPHGTDTQYF
cdr3_nt: TGTGCCAGCACCGACCCACACGGGACAGATACGCAGTATTTT

v_call: TRBV28
clone_size: -
j_call: TRBJ2-7
d_call: -
cdr3_aa: CASSPFAGALSYEQYF
cdr3_nt: TGTGCCAGCAGTCCATTCGCTGGGGCTTTGTCCTACGAGCAGTACTTC

v_call: TRBV19
clone_size: -
j_call: TRBJ1-2
d_call: -
cdr3_aa: CASSLRDLGANYGYTF
cdr3_nt: TGTGCCAGTAGTTTGCGGGACTTAGGAGCTAACTATGGCTACACCTTC

v_call: TRBV7-8
clone_size: -
j_call: TRBJ1-2
d_call: -
cdr3_aa: CAGGTSNYGYTF
cdr3_nt: TGTGCAGGCGGAACTTCTAACTATGGCTACACCTTC

v_call: TRBV7-9
clone_size: -
j_call: TRBJ1-6
d_call: TRBD1
cdr3_aa: CASSPTGTGSSPLHF
cdr3_nt: TGTGCCAGCAGCCCAACCGGGACAGGATCTTCACCCCTCCACTTT

v_call: TRBV2
clone_size: -
j_call: TRBJ2-7
d_call: -
cdr3_aa: CASSLVGGQLREQYF
cdr3_nt: TGTGCCAGCAGCCTAGTGGGGGGACAGCTACGCGAGCAGTACTTC

v_call: TRBV28
clone_size: -
j_call: TRBJ1-2
d_call: TRBD1
cdr3_aa: CASSAGGANGYTF
cdr3_nt: TGTGCCAGCAGCGCAGGGGGCGCGAATGGCTACACCTTC

v_call: TRBV6-2/TRBV6-3
clone_size: once
j_call: TRBJ2-1
d_call: TRBD1
cdr3_aa: CASSYKGTGINEQFF
cdr3_nt: TGTGCCAGCAGCTATAAAGGGACAGGGATCAATGAGCAGTTCTTC

v_call: TRBV5-4
clone_size: -
j_call: TRBJ1-1
d_call: -
cdr3_aa: CASSLGQSSNTEAFF
cdr3_nt: TGTGCCAGCAGCTTAGGACAGTCATCGAACACTGAAGCTTTCTTT

v_call: TRBV14
clone_size: -
j_call: TRBJ2-7
d_call: TRBD1
cdr3_aa: CASSQDGTVYEQYF
cdr3_nt: TGTGCCAGCAGCCAAGATGGGACAGTCTACGAGCAGTACTTC

v_call: TRBV28
clone_size: -
j_call: TRBJ2-7
d_call: TRBD2
cdr3_aa: CASSLGLAGGSSYEQYF
cdr3_nt: TGTGCCAGCAGTTTGGGGCTAGCGGGGGGTAGCTCCTACGAGCAGTACTTC

v_call: TRBV5-1
clone_size: -
j_call: TRBJ1-2
d_call: -
cdr3_aa: CASSPPTAIYGYTF
cdr3_nt: TGCGCCAGCAGCCCACCGACAGCAATCTATGGCTACACCTTC

v_call: TRBV3-1/TRBV3-2
clone_size: -
j_call: TRBJ1-5
d_call: TRBD1
cdr3_aa: CASSQRGHSGPQHF
cdr3_nt: TGTGCCAGCAGCCAAAGGGGGCACTCCGGGCCCCAGCATTTT

v_call: TRBV4-1
clone_size: -
j_call: TRBJ2-7
d_call: -
cdr3_aa: CASSQEDSGYEQYF
cdr3_nt: TGCGCCAGCAGCCAAGAGGACAGTGGTTACGAGCAGTACTTC

v_call: TRBV6-5
clone_size: -
j_call: TRBJ2-7
d_call: TRBD1
cdr3_aa: CASSYAEGTGPEQYF
cdr3_nt: TGTGCCAGCAGTTACGCGGAAGGGACAGGGCCTGAGCAGTACTTC

v_call: TRBV5-4
clone_size: -
j_call: TRBJ1-6
d_call: -
cdr3_aa: CASSLQSTGWSYNSPLHF
cdr3_nt: TGTGCCAGCAGCCTACAGTCGACAGGCTGGTCCTATAATTCACCCCTCCACTTT

v_call: TRBV20-1
clone_size: -
j_call: TRBJ1-6
d_call: TRBD1
cdr3_aa: CSASDRVRNSPLHF
cdr3_nt: TGCAGTGCTAGTGACAGGGTGAGAAATTCACCCCTCCACTTT

v_call: TRBV5-1
clone_size: -
j_call: TRBJ2-2
d_call: TRBD1
cdr3_aa: CASSWHRDRGNTGELFF
cdr3_nt: TGCGCCAGCAGCTGGCACCGGGACAGGGGAAACACCGGGGAGCTGTTTTTT

v_call: TRBV7-9
clone_size: -
j_call: TRBJ1-4
d_call: -
cdr3_aa: CASSFGVATNEKLFF
cdr3_nt: TGTGCCAGCAGCTTCGGGGTTGCAACTAATGAAAAACTGTTTTTT

v_call: TRBV5-1
clone_size: -
j_call: TRBJ2-2
d_call: TRBD1
cdr3_aa: CASRPGTGTVTGELFF
cdr3_nt: TGCGCCAGCAGACCCGGGACAGGGACTGTCACCGGGGAGCTGTTTTTT

v_call: TRBV11-3
clone_size: -
j_call: TRBJ2-3
d_call: -
cdr3_aa: CASSPRAGDTQYF
cdr3_nt: TGTGCCAGCAGCCCCCGGGCAGGGGATACGCAGTATTTT

v_call: TRBV6-5
clone_size: -
j_call: TRBJ1-3
d_call: -
cdr3_aa: CASRAGLSSGNTIYF
cdr3_nt: TGTGCCAGCAGAGCGGGACTGTCCTCTGGAAACACCATATATTTT

v_call: TRBV19
clone_size: -
j_call: TRBJ2-3
d_call: TRBD2
cdr3_aa: CASSRKRGDDTQYF
cdr3_nt: TGTGCCAGTAGTAGAAAGCGGGGGGACGATACGCAGTATTTT

v_call: TRBV21-1
clone_size: -
j_call: TRBJ1-6
d_call: -
cdr3_aa: CATGQGGFSPLHF
cdr3_nt: TGTGCCACCGGACAGGGCGGCTTTTCACCCCTCCACTTT

v_call: TRBV7-6
clone_size: -
j_call: TRBJ2-3
d_call: -
cdr3_aa: CASSLSFFGGLTDTQYF
cdr3_nt: TGTGCCAGCAGCTTATCTTTCTTCGGGGGGCTCACAGATACGCAGTATTTT

v_call: TRBV24-1
clone_size: -
j_call: TRBJ2-5
d_call: -
cdr3_aa: CATSEYRAGAKQETQYF
cdr3_nt: TGTGCCACCAGTGAATACAGGGCCGGAGCGAAACAAGAGACCCAGTACTTC

v_call: TRBV6-5
clone_size: -
j_call: TRBJ2-1
d_call: TRBD2
cdr3_aa: CATDLLAGGYNEQFF
cdr3_nt: TGTGCCACCGACTTATTAGCGGGGGGTTACAATGAGCAGTTCTTC

v_call: TRBV29-1
clone_size: -
j_call: TRBJ1-4
d_call: -
cdr3_aa: CSVVPGQNEKLFF
cdr3_nt: TGCAGCGTCGTACCGGGACAAAATGAAAAACTGTTTTTT

v_call: TRBV5-6
clone_size: -
j_call: TRBJ2-1
d_call: -
cdr3_aa: CASSLGDWEYNEQFF
cdr3_nt: TGTGCCAGCAGCTTGGGAGATTGGGAGTACAATGAGCAGTTCTTC